This TCR beta chain is from a study of blood T cells in healthy people across ages. The study's findings and limits: Long-lived and aged donors differed, with more naive CD4+ cells and higher diversity in the long-lived.

As for this clonotype: Its antigen remains unknown.

A J-beta primer mix and a sample-barcoded 5' primer were used in a second PCR of about 6 to 12 cycles. TCRdb re-derived calls from the 5' RACE reads in MiXCR, one entry per CDR3 protein. This sample has around 990,000 distinct CDR3 sequences, with roughly two fifths found just once. The CDR3 totals 14 residues. V shed 4 bases and J shed 0 bases, with 9 bases lying between them. Germline CDR1 and CDR2: SGHRS and YFSETQ. V and J are TRBV5-1 and TRBJ2-3; no reliable D call. The TCR originated in a man aged 18 to 29 in good health. The sample taken for sequencing was blood. CDR3 nucleotides: TGCGCCAGCAGCCATCCCCCTAGCACAGATACGCAGTATTTT. It yields the protein CASSHPPSTDTQYF. The full variable domain, with the rest looked up from reference TRBV5-1 and TRBJ2-3, is KAGVTQTPRYLIKTRGQQVTLSCSPISGHRSVSWYQQTPGQGLQFLFEYFSETQRNKGNFPGRFSGRQFSNSRSEMNVSTLELGDSALYLCASSHPPSTDTQYFGPGTRLTVL.